This T cell receptor (beta chain) was documented in a study of T cells in Graves' hyperthyroidism and ophthalmopathy. Study-wide points: Most thyroid clonotypes expanded above 0.001 appeared in blood too. A 13 V-J model separated ophthalmopathy from stable hyperthyroidism.

The sample holds a few counts of this clonotype. Its antigen remains unknown. V shed 4 bases and J shed 8 bases, with 12 bases lying between them. The germline CDR1 and CDR2 sequences are SGHTA and FQGNSA. The CDR3 spans 13 residues. Amplified TCR beta CDR3 regions came from RNA transcripts. Initially, a first-round RT-PCR of the TCR CDR3 employed the HTBI primer set. TCRdb itself ran the multiplex PCR reads through MiXCR, one entry per CDR3 protein. The sample lists about 640,000 distinct CDR3 sequences; less than 25% were seen once. The gene calls are TRBV7-2 and TRBJ2-1; tentative D call: TRBD2 (5 bases). Sequencing was done on a sample of blood. This TCR was sampled from a man under 40 with Graves' ophthalmopathy. The CDR3 loop reads CASSSRLIDEQFF. CDR3 bases: TGTGCCAGCAGCTCCCGACTAATCGATGAGCAGTTCTTC.